Listed here are 29 T cell receptor beta chains from one sample, sequenced in a study of blood T cells in healthy people across ages. Alongside a J-beta primer mix, a sample-barcoded 5' primer served in a second PCR lasting about 6 to 12 cycles. MiXCR, applied by TCRdb to the 5' RACE reads, yields one record per CDR3 protein. The repertoire includes 790,000 or so distinct CDR3 sequences, about half of them detected once, and approximately 18% sits in the top ten. The sample consisted of blood. The receptors were gathered from a man older than 75 in good health.

Ten or more counts support this clonotype. The chain couples TRBV12-3 or TRBV12-4 to TRBJ2-3; no reliable D call. V lost 5 bases, J lost 6 bases, and 12 bases lay in between. This CDR3 comprises 13 residues. This CDR3 reads CASSLLTADTQYF. In DNA, the CDR3 is TGTGCCAGCAGTCTTCTAACAGCGGATACGCAGTATTTT.

This clonotype has more than one count but fewer than ten. This chain joins TRBV5-1 and TRBJ1-5; D is uncertain. The CDR3 spans 13 residues. Trimming removed 0 bases from V and 5 bases from J, with 6 bases in between. Germline lookup yields CDR1 SGHRS and CDR2 YFSETQ. The CDR3: CASSLAADQPQHF. The CDR3 nucleotides read TGCGCCAGCAGCTTGGCCGCCGATCAGCCCCAGCATTTT.

This clonotype was observed a handful of times. The V gene is TRBV27, the J gene TRBJ2-3; no definite D call. The ends were cut back, 4 bases at V and 1 base at J, with 6 bases in the middle. The CDR3 totals 13 residues. Germline V gene sequence: CDR1 MNHEY, CDR2 SMNVEV (reference sequence). The CDR3 here is CASSYGRTDTQYF. The CDR3 DNA reads as TGTGCCAGCAGTTACGGGCGCACAGATACGCAGTATTTT.

The chain has TRBV21-1 and TRBJ1-6; TRBD1, the D gene given by the table, was not confirmed from the DNA. TRBV21-1 constitutes a pseudogene. The CDR3 has 13 amino acids. The CDR3 spells CASRGHRGGPLHF. Written as DNA, the CDR3 is TGTGCCAGCAGAGGTCACAGGGGGGGACCCCTCCACTTT.

The chain combines TRBV25-1 with TRBJ1-2; D possibly corresponds to TRBD1 (5 bases). V was pared by 2 bases and J by 8 bases, with 15 bases between. CDR1 and CDR2 (germline): MGHDK, SYGVNS. CDR3 length: 14 amino acids. DNA of the CDR3: TGTGCCAGCAGTGAAGTTTCTAGGGGTCGAGGCTACACCTTC. It specifies CASSEVSRGRGYTF.

This clonotype was seen a handful of times. The chain combines TRBV5-1 with TRBJ2-1; a weak D match, TRBD2 (6 bases). The CDR3 has 14 amino acids. Germline V lookup: CDR1 SGHRS, CDR2 YFSETQ. The germline V and J ends were trimmed by 7 bases and 5 bases, with 16 bases remaining between them. In DNA form, the CDR3 reads TGCGCCAGCGGGCCGTTGCGGGATGACAATGAGCAGTTCTTC. It encodes CASGPLRDDNEQFF. The full variable domain, completed using reference TRBV5-1 and TRBJ2-1, is KAGVTQTPRYLIKTRGQQVTLSCSPISGHRSVSWYQQTPGQGLQFLFEYFSETQRNKGNFPGRFSGRQFSNSRSEMNVSTLELGDSALYLCASGPLRDDNEQFFGPGTRLTVL.

The rearrangement uses TRBV28 and TRBJ2-5; the match to TRBD2 covers 8 bases. The last part of the DNA fits TRBJ2-7 better; the J call may be wrong. This CDR3 has 14 amino acids. The V gene's germline CDR1 is MDHEN and CDR2 SYDVKM. The CDR3 region is CASSRAGVVYEQYF. The CDR3 DNA follows: TGTGCCAGCAGCCGAGCGGGAGTAGTCTACGAGCAGTACTTC.

The chain uses TRBV4-1 and TRBJ2-1; D is possibly TRBD1 or TRBD2 (7 bases each). V dropped 3 bases and J dropped 5 bases, with 23 bases sitting between them. From germline, CDR1 is MGHRA and CDR2 YSYEKL. This CDR3 comprises 18 residues. The CDR3: CASSHSLGIRGGDNEQFF. Here the CDR3 DNA reads TGCGCCAGCAGCCATTCCTTAGGGATCAGGGGGGGGGACAATGAGCAGTTCTTC.

The chain is built from TRBV7-3 and TRBJ2-1; 7 bases match TRBD2. The CDR3 contains 20 residues. Germline V gene lookup returns CDR1 SGHTA and CDR2 FQGTGA. J was trimmed by 0 bases and V by 5 bases; bases with no gene match: 19. The CDR3 coding sequence is TGTGCCAGCAGCCTCAAAGGGGTGCTCGTACGGGGGGTCTCCTACAATGAGCAGTTCTTC. Translating it yields CASSLKGVLVRGVSYNEQFF.

The chain uses TRBV30 and TRBJ1-3; 9 bases agree with TRBD1. Trimming removed 1 base from V and 4 bases from J; junction bases left unmatched: 11. The germline V gene encodes CDR1 GTSNPN and CDR2 SVGIG (reference sequence). The CDR3 is 17 residues long. In nucleotides, the CDR3 is TGTGCCTGGAGTGCAATGTTGGACAGGGGAGGAGGAAACACCATATATTTT. Translation gives CAWSAMLDRGGGNTIYF.

V usage is TRBV28 and J usage is TRBJ1-5; weak D call: TRBD1 (5 bases). V was cut by 8 bases and J by 3 bases, with 14 bases left in between. The CDR3 consists of 14 residues. Germline assignment: CDR1 MDHEN and CDR2 SYDVKM. CDR3 region: CASSGGSYNQPQHF. The CDR3 nucleotides read TGTGCCAGCTCTGGGGGTAGCTACAATCAGCCCCAGCATTTT.

This chain links TRBV7-9 with TRBJ2-7; maybe TRBD2 (5 bases). CDR3 length: 15 residues. From germline, CDR1 is SEHNR and CDR2 FQNEAQ (reference sequence). Trimming took off 4 bases at V and 7 bases at J, with 20 bases between the two ends. CDR3 DNA sequence: TGTGCCAGCAGCTCGGGTCCTGGAGCGGAAAGGGAGCAGTACTTC. Translation: CASSSGPGAEREQYF.

The chain combines TRBV12-3 or TRBV12-4 with TRBJ2-7; TRBD2 agrees at 7 bases. Trimming took 2 bases from V and 0 from J; bases not matched to a gene: 7. The CDR3 runs 16 residues. CDR3 protein: CASSLRLADVSYEQYF. The CDR3 nucleotides read TGTGCCAGCAGTTTACGGCTAGCGGATGTCTCCTACGAGCAGTACTTC.

The rearrangement joins TRBV10-3 to TRBJ2-3; weak D call: TRBD2 (6 bases). The CDR3 sequence is 14 residues long. The ends were cut back, 11 bases at V and 0 bases at J, with 15 bases in the middle. Germline CDR1 is ENHRY and CDR2 is SYGVKD. CDR3 region: CAARDSSSTDTQYF. As DNA, the CDR3 is TGTGCCGCTCGGGACTCCTCTAGCACAGATACGCAGTATTTT.

This chain links TRBV10-3 with TRBJ2-1, with a possible D match to TRBD1 (7 bases). The CDR3 covers 22 residues. Per germline, CDR1 ENHRY and CDR2 SYGVKD. V was pared by 6 bases and J by 4 bases, with 37 bases between. The CDR3: CAIRGQLPTPQEGARSYNEQFF. The CDR3 DNA is TGTGCCATCAGGGGACAACTCCCAACCCCACAGGAGGGGGCGAGGTCGTACAATGAGCAGTTCTTC.

Only one count was recorded for this clonotype. J is TRBJ2-1 and V is TRBV9; no firm D call. Trimming shortened V by 1 base and J by 4 bases, and 9 bases separated the two germline ends. Looked up from germline, CDR1 is SGDLS and CDR2 is YYNGEE. CDR3 size: 14 residues. CDR3 protein: CASSVSGVYNEQFF. The CDR3 nucleotides are TGTGCCAGCAGCGTATCGGGTGTGTACAATGAGCAGTTCTTC.

This clonotype was seen only a few times. J is TRBJ2-3 and V is TRBV5-5; no clear D. The CDR3 loop spans 15 amino acids. Trimming shortened V by 4 bases and J by 2 bases, and 14 bases separated the two germline ends. Germline-derived CDR1 and CDR2 are SGHKS and YYEKEE (reference sequence). CDR3 in amino acids: CASSDTKGFTDTQYF. The DNA of the CDR3 is TGTGCCAGCAGCGATACAAAAGGTTTCACAGATACGCAGTATTTT.

The chain links TRBV14 to TRBJ2-3; 7 bases are shared with TRBD2. The CDR3 spans 16 residues. Germline V gene data show CDR1 as SGHDN and CDR2 as FVKESK. J gave up 5 bases and V 4 bases, and 12 bases lay outside the gene matches. The CDR3 nucleotides read TGTGCCAGCAGCCGTACGCCGGGACTAATGATAGATACGCAGTATTTT. This sequence encodes CASSRTPGLMIDTQYF.

J is TRBJ2-1 and V is TRBV7-2; D gene ambiguous. V was cut by 2 bases and J by 15 bases, with 17 bases left in between. CDR3 size: 13 residues. CDR1 is SGHTA, CDR2 FQGNSA, per germline. CDR3 residues: CASSLTYPRPPFF. CDR3 DNA: TGTGCCAGCAGCTTAACCTATCCACGTCCGCCGTTCTTC.

About this clonotype itself: This could be a read error, since a much larger clone is one nucleotide away. The V gene is TRBV20-1, the J gene TRBJ2-7; 10 bases map to TRBD2. V lost 5 bases and J lost 7; bases outside the gene matches: 17. Germline V gene data show CDR1 as DFQATT and CDR2 as SNEGSKA (reference sequence). The length of the CDR3 is 16 residues. This CDR3 reads CSAFTFSGGTYNEQYF. CDR3 DNA: TGCAGTGCTTTCACTTTTAGCGGGGGGACCTACAATGAGCAGTACTTC.

This chain uses TRBV9 with TRBJ1-1; D is possibly TRBD1 (5 bases). The CDR3 has 15 amino acids. Trimming removed 4 bases from V and 1 base from J, with 14 bases in between. CDR1 and CDR2 (germline): SGDLS, YYNGEE. The CDR3 reads CASSPWTSPNTEAFF. CDR3 nucleotides: TGTGCCAGCAGCCCTTGGACAAGCCCGAACACTGAAGCTTTCTTT.

This rearrangement joins TRBV14 to TRBJ1-1, with D maybe TRBD1 (6 bases). V was clipped by 0 bases and J by 4 bases, with 12 bases between them. Germline V gives CDR1 SGHDN, CDR2 FVKESK. This CDR3 contains 15 residues. Written as DNA, the CDR3 is TGTGCCAGCAGCCAAGAGATGGGGGCGGCCACTGAAGCTTTCTTT. It encodes CASSQEMGAATEAFF.

This chain links TRBV20-1 with TRBJ1-1; D is possibly TRBD1 (5 bases). The CDR3 is 14 amino acids. Germline CDR1 reads DFQATT; CDR2 reads SNEGSKA (reference sequence). Trimming removed 3 bases from V and 4 bases from J, with 15 bases in between. CDR3 DNA sequence: TGCAGTGCTAGTGGGACCTTACCCGGCACTGAAGCTTTCTTT. It is translated as CSASGTLPGTEAFF.

The chain uses TRBV29-1 and TRBJ1-1; D not resolved. This CDR3 comprises 13 residues. Germline V gives CDR1 SQVTM, CDR2 ANQGSEA. V lost 3 bases to trimming and J lost 3 bases, with 11 bases between them. The chain's CDR3 is CSVEEVEDTEAFF. The CDR3 DNA is TGCAGCGTTGAGGAGGTGGAGGACACTGAAGCTTTCTTT.

The CDR3 region is CSVEATRRETQYF. The CDR3 DNA sequence: TGCAGCGTTGAAGCCACTAGGCGAGAGACCCAGTACTTC. The chain employs TRBV29-1 and TRBJ2-7, with D possibly TRBD2 on 5 matching bases. The J call is uncertain, as TRBJ2-5 better fits the DNA end. Germline CDR1 is SQVTM and CDR2 is ANQGSEA. The CDR3 totals 13 residues.

A few counts support this clonotype. This chain links TRBV29-1 with TRBJ2-7; TRBD1 is a possible D gene (6 bases). The CDR3 has 10 amino acids. V lost 6 bases to trimming and J lost 7 bases, with 10 bases between them. Germline CDR1 and CDR2: SQVTM and ANQGSEA. DNA for the CDR3: TGCAGCGTGAGACAGGAAGAGCAGTACTTC. Its translation: CSVRQEEQYF.

The chain joins TRBV5-1 to TRBJ2-7; TRBD1 matches at 7 bases. The CDR3 covers 13 residues. The germline V gene encodes CDR1 SGHRS and CDR2 YFSETQ. The trim removed 5 bases at V and 7 bases at J, leaving 9 bases unmatched. The CDR3 loop is CASRRDSTGEQYF. The CDR3 nucleotides are TGCGCCAGCAGGAGGGACAGCACCGGTGAGCAGTACTTC.

The rearrangement joins TRBV4-3 to TRBJ2-7; D could derive from TRBD1 or TRBD2 (5 bases each). Germline-derived CDR1 and CDR2 are LGHNA and YSLEER. Between the trimmed V and J ends, which lost 0 bases and 2 bases, there was a span of 11 bases. The CDR3 is made up of 15 amino acids. CDR3 amino acids: CASSQDPGLAYEQYF. The CDR3 nucleotides are TGCGCCAGCAGCCAAGATCCGGGGCTAGCCTACGAGCAGTACTTC.

The chain combines TRBV28 with TRBJ2-7; 10 bases agree with TRBD2. In germline, CDR1 is MDHEN, CDR2 SYDVKM. Trimming cost V 5 bases and J 4 bases; bases outside gene matches: 14. The CDR3 consists of 17 residues. The CDR3 protein is CASSHRTASGSRYEQYF. In nucleotides, the CDR3 is TGTGCCAGCAGTCACCGAACCGCTAGCGGGAGTAGATACGAGCAGTACTTC.